This T cell receptor (beta chain) was documented in a study of a mutant IDH1 vaccine in newly diagnosed glioma. Study summary: Vaccines were begun 4-6 weeks after radiotherapy alone, or with temozolomide cycles. Visit V12 was conducted at week 35 as the safety follow-up. Visit V13 came later, at week 47.

Time point here: week 47, end of study. Topical imiquimod accompanied each vaccine dose, which consisted of 300 ug of mutant IDH1 20-mer peptide. Every donor had a new WHO grade 3 or 4 astrocytoma that was IDH1-mutant, with loss of nuclear ATRX. Using immunoSEQ multiplex PCR, the repertoire was profiled, and TCRdb retains in-frame clones only, with some absent. This table has just over 60,000 clones, roughly 87% appearing once. Per the germline V gene, CDR1 is SGHRS and CDR2 is YFSETQ. The CDR3 runs to 18 residues. V was pared by 4 bases and J by 0 bases, with 22 bases between. This clone was counted only a few times. What it binds is not known.

This sequence was found in a man aged 30-40 years with glioma. The chain carries TRBV5-1 and TRBJ2-5; D may be TRBD1 (6 bases). Sequenced material: PBMCs, taken from a glioma patient whose treatment included an IDH1 peptide vaccine. The CDR3 DNA reads TGCGCCAGCAGCCCGTCAGGGACAAGAAAACAGGACCAAGAGACCCAGTACTTC. Amino acids: CASSPSGTRKQDQETQYF.